This TCR beta chain was identified in a study of T cell responses to AZD1222 COVID-19 vaccine (dated by TCRdb to the early 2020s). Regarding the study in general: A total of under 250 trial participants underwent TCR sequencing, of whom 207 had received two doses of AZD1222 and some 26 had received two doses of the MenACWY control vaccine. Trial participants were enrolled into age subgroups of 18-55, 56-69 and 70-plus years, which contained about 160, 30 and 59 TCR-sequenced participants, respectively. The full study reports these points: Spike-specific TCR breadth and depth rose significantly after two AZD1222 doses compared with day 0 and with MenACWY recipients. Vaccine-associated CD4 TCRs spanned the whole spike protein, with dominant responses in regions 160-218 and 743-854. Most participants were white British and females outnumbered males, and the authors suggested that clonal diversity may have been underestimated. Only a handful of AZD1222 recipients were SARS-CoV-2 seropositive at baseline, limiting conclusions about previously exposed vaccinees. Reportedly, close to half of the unique spike-specific TCRs recognized epitopes lying outside the regions that are mutated in the B.1.351 and B.1.1.7 variants. The 56-69-year group was small, and its depth increase did not reach significance, likely because of low power. Because no day 14 peak-response samples were available, repertoires were characterized only after the peak T cell response.

The CDR3 regions of human TCRbeta chains were analyzed by immunosequencing. The paper's processing steps were these. Repertoire TCRs were matched against a reference library of SARS-CoV-2-specific TCRs generated with the MIRA antigen-specificity platform. Breadth meant the fraction of unique TCRs that were SARS-CoV-2-associated, whereas depth meant the fraction of total T cells that were SARS-CoV-2-associated. Using the MIRA data, each spike-specific TCR was assigned both to the spike region to which the TCR was reactive and to a CD4 or CD8 class. Log10-transformed breadth and depth values were compared by one-way ANOVA with Sidak's multiple comparisons tests. TCRdb provides this immuneACCESS table in a form limited to in-frame rearrangements. Some clones are lacking; in checked studies, under half of them reflect an unresolved V gene, and why the rest are absent is not known. D and trimming come from the DNA, and the V and J calls and clone size come from that table. Recorded for this sample are 65,000 to 90,000 clones; roughly nine tenths of them occurred a single time. The ten largest clones add up to roughly 1.3% of the sample.

Points on this clone: The antigen it recognizes is unknown. The record has no base qualities; no much larger clone is one base away.

The germline V gene provides CDR1 SGHAT and CDR2 FQNNGV. Including cysteine and phenylalanine, the CDR3 has 14 amino acids. CDR3 DNA is the only sequence kept; it has 42 bases, read in frame from the first base. V and J lose 0 bases and 4 bases, and a span of 9 bases separates them. The sample's time point, from its label and the paper: about 28 days (+/-7) after the second vaccine dose. AZD1222 recipients given second doses at about 4 weeks or at about 12 weeks were pooled, since spike-specific TCR depth and breadth were not found to differ between the two schedules. Samples from vaccinated people were obtained from the UK trials COV001 and COV002, which included a single-blind randomized controlled phase 2/3 trial of AZD1222 (ChAdOx1 nCoV-19) in healthy adults. For TCRbeta chain sequencing, PBMC samples from trial participants were taken at day 0 and at day 28 after the second dose.

The receptor was isolated from an adult who received the AZD1222 COVID-19 vaccine. This chain is built from TRBV11-2 and TRBJ1-2; the D gene remains uncertain. Here the sequenced sample was peripheral blood, taken 28 days after the second AZD1222 dose. This receptor carries the CDR3 CASSLEGGGYGYTF. The DNA sequence is TGTGCCAGCAGCTTAGAAGGTGGAGGCTATGGCTACACCTTC.